A single sample is the source of the 5 T cell receptor beta chains below, sequenced in a study of response to subunit inactivated influenza vaccine. Via MiXCR, TCRdb re-called the RT-PCR reads, giving one row per CDR3 protein. In the table there are about half a million distinct CDR3 sequences, approximately 10% of which are singletons. The sequenced sample was PBMCs from blood, obtained roughly 46 days after vaccination. These receptors were obtained from a man aged 45 to 65 who received an inactivated influenza vaccine.

Many counts were recorded for this clonotype. This chain joins TRBV6-1 and TRBJ2-6, with D uncertain. Trimming stripped 11 bases from V and 1 base from J, with 12 bases between. This CDR3 contains 14 residues. From germline, CDR1 is MNHNS and CDR2 SASEGT. CDR3 nucleotide sequence: TGTGCCTCTCGACCGGTTTCTGGGGCCAACGTCCTGACTTTC. It specifies CASRPVSGANVLTF.

This clonotype was found a few times. The chain has TRBV5-1 and TRBJ2-3, with 7 bases aligning to TRBD1. The germline CDR1 and CDR2 sequences are SGHRS and YFSETQ. There are 14 residues in the CDR3. The V segment lost 6 bases and the J segment 3 bases; nucleotides outside the gene matches: 7. CDR3 region: CASNRGPMTDTQYF. As DNA, the CDR3 is TGCGCCAGCAACAGGGGCCCTATGACAGATACGCAGTATTTT.

In its sample, this clonotype was seen many times. The CDR3 spells CASSQDLGGARPQYF. In DNA form, the CDR3 reads TGTGCCAGCAGCCAAGATCTAGGGGGGGCTCGTCCGCAGTATTTT. The chain is built from TRBV3-1 and TRBJ2-3, with D perhaps matching TRBD2 (7 bases). This CDR3 region has 15 residues. CDR1 LGHDT and CDR2 YNNKEL come from the germline V gene (reference sequence). Trimming shortened V by 0 bases and J by 10 bases, and 17 bases separated the two germline ends.

This clonotype was detected ten times or more. The J gene is TRBJ2-7, the V gene TRBV12-3 or TRBV12-4; D possibly corresponds to TRBD1 (6 bases). The CDR3 extends over 13 amino acids. V was shortened by 7 bases and J by 6 bases, with 16 bases between the two germline ends. The CDR3 region is CASTLSGAGEQYF. CDR3 in DNA: TGTGCCAGCACCTTGTCAGGGGCTGGCGAGCAGTACTTC.

In nucleotides, the CDR3 is TGTGCCAGCACTACGACCCAGAGGCTCTCTGAAGCTTTCTTT. Protein sequence: CASTTTQRLSEAFF. V gene TRBV6-2 or TRBV6-3 combines with J gene TRBJ1-1; no definite D call. Germline lookup yields CDR1 MNHEY and CDR2 SVGEGT. This CDR3 contains 14 residues. With 7 bases removed from V and 6 bases from J, the gap between germline ends came to 18 bases.